Sequencing of this T cell receptor beta chain was carried out in a study of T cell responses to AZD1222 COVID-19 vaccine. Assay: immunoSEQ multiplex PCR; the TCRdb copy retains only in-frame clones and omits some. The sample consists of roughly 100,000 clones, 85% to 90% of them appearing once. Trimming shortened V by 3 bases and J by 12 bases, and 15 bases separated the two germline ends. The CDR3 has 14 amino acids. Germline V gene sequence: CDR1 MGHRA, CDR2 YSYEKL. The V and J genes are TRBV4-1 and TRBJ1-6; D possibly corresponds to TRBD1 (5 bases). The sequence was collected from an adult who received the AZD1222 COVID-19 vaccine. The material was peripheral blood, obtained 28 days after the second AZD1222 dose. The CDR3 protein is CASSHWGQGIPLHF. CDR3 in DNA: TGCGCCAGCAGCCATTGGGGCCAAGGAATACCCCTCCACTTT.